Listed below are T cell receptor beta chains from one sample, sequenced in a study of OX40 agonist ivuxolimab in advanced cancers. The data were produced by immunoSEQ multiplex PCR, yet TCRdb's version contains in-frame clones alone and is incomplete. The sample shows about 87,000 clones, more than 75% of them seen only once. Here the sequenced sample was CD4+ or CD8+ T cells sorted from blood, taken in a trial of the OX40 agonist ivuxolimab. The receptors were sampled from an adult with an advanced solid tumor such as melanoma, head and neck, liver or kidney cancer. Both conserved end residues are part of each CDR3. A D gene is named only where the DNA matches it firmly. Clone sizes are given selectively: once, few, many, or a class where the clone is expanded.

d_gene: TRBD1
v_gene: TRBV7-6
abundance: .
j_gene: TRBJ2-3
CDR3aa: CASSLFRGQVTDTQYF
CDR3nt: TGTGCCAGCAGCTTATTTCGGGGACAGGTCACAGATACGCAGTATTTT

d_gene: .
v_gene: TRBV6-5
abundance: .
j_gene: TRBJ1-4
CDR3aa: CASSQGSEKLFF
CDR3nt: TGTGCCAGCAGTCAGGGATCTGAAAAACTGTTTTTT

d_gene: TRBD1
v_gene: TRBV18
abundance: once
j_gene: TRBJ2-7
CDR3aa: CASSPVTGGAYEQYF
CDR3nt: TGTGCCAGCTCACCGGTGACAGGGGGAGCCTACGAGCAGTACTTC

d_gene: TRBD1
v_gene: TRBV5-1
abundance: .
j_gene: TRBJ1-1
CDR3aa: CASKPAQGGNTEAFF
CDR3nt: TGCGCCAGCAAACCTGCGCAGGGGGGGAACACTGAAGCTTTCTTT

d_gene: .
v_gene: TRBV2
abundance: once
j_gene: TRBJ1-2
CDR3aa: CASSEALQGTGGYTF
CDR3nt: TGTGCCAGCAGTGAAGCGCTTCAAGGAACAGGCGGCTACACCTTC

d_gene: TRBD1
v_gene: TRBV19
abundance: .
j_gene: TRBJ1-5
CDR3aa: CASSRDREQGQPQHF
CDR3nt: TGTGCCAGTAGCCGGGACAGGGAACAGGGGCAGCCCCAGCATTTT

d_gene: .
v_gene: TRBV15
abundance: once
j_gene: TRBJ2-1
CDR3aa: CATSRVGNEQFF
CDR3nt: TGTGCCACCAGCAGGGTTGGCAATGAGCAGTTCTTC

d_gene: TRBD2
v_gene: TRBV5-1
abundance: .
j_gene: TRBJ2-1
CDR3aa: CASSSGGLAGRDNEQFF
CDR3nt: TGCGCCAGCAGCTCGGGGGGGCTAGCGGGCCGCGACAATGAGCAGTTCTTC

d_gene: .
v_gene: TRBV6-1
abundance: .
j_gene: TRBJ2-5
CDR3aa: CASQKVRGQGETQYF
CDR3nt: TGTGCCAGCCAAAAAGTTCGGGGGCAGGGAGAGACCCAGTACTTC

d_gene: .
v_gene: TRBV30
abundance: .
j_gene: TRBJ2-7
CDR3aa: CAWSAGRGGLHEQYF
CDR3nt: TGTGCCTGGAGTGCAGGAAGGGGGGGGTTACACGAGCAGTACTTC

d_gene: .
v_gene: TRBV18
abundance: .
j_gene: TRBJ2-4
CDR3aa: CASSPPKAGETKNIQYF
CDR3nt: TGTGCCAGCTCACCACCGAAAGCAGGGGAGACCAAAAACATTCAGTACTTC

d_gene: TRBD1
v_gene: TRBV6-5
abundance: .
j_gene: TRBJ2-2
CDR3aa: CASMGQGNTGELFF
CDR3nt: TGTGCCAGCATGGGACAGGGCAACACCGGGGAGCTGTTTTTT

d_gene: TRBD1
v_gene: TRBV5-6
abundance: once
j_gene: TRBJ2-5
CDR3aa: CASSSTHRGQETQYF
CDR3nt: TGTGCCAGCAGCTCTACGCACAGGGGCCAAGAGACCCAGTACTTC

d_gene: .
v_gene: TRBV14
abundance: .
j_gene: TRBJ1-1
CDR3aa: CASSRLESTEAFF
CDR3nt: TGTGCCAGCAGCCGTCTAGAGTCCACTGAAGCTTTCTTT

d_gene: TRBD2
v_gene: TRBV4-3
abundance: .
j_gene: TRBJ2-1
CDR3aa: CASSQRLAGGYEQFF
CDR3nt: TGCGCCAGCAGCCAACGACTAGCGGGAGGTTATGAGCAGTTCTTC

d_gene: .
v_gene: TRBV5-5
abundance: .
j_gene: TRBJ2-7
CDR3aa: CASTPSPSREQYF
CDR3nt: TGTGCCAGCACCCCGAGTCCCTCCCGGGAGCAGTACTTC

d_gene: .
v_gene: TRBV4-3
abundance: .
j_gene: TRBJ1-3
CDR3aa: CASSQEQAKNSGNTIYF
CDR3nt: TGCGCCAGCAGCCAAGAACAGGCCAAAAACTCTGGAAACACCATATATTTT

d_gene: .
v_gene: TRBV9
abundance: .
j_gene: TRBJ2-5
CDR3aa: CASSLTGGRQTQYF
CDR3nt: TGTGCCAGCAGCCTGACGGGGGGCCGGCAGACCCAGTACTTC

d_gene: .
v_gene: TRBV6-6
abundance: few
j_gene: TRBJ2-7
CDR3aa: CASTIRAGLNEQYF
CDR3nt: TGTGCCAGCACCATCCGGGCCGGTTTGAACGAGCAGTACTTC

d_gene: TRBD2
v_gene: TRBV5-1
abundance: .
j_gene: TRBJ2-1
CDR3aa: CASSLSGGVFDEQFF
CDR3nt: TGCGCCAGCAGCTTGAGCGGGGGGGTATTCGATGAGCAGTTCTTC

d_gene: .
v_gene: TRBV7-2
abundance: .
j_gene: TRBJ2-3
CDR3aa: CASSLALDSDTQYF
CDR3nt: TGTGCCAGCAGCTTAGCGTTAGATTCAGATACGCAGTATTTT

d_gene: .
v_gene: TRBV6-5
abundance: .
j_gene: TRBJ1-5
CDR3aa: CASSYSHGKPQHF
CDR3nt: TGTGCCAGCAGTTACTCTCATGGTAAGCCCCAGCATTTT

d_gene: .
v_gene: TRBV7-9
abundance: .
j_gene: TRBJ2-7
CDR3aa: CASAVGPYEQYF
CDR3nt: TGTGCCAGCGCGGTGGGCCCCTACGAGCAGTACTTC

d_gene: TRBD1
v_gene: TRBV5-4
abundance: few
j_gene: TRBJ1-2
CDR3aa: CASSKDRDYGYTF
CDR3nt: TGTGCCAGCAGCAAGGACAGGGACTATGGCTACACCTTC

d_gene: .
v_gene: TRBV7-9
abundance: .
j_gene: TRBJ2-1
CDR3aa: CASREKGEDEQFF
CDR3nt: TGTGCCAGCAGAGAAAAGGGGGAGGATGAGCAGTTCTTC

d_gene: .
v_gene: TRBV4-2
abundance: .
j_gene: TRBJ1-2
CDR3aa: CASSQDRGMNGYTF
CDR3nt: TGTGCCAGCAGCCAAGACAGGGGCATGAATGGCTACACCTTC

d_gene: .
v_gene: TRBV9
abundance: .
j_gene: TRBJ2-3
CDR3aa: CASSARVTSTDTQYF
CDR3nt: TGTGCCAGCAGCGCCAGAGTAACTAGCACAGATACGCAGTATTTT

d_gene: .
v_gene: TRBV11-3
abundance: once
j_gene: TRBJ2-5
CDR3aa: CASSLGPPGLQETQYF
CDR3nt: TGTGCCAGCAGCTTAGGCCCCCCGGGACTCCAAGAGACCCAGTACTTC

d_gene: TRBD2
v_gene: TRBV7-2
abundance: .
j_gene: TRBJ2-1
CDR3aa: CASSRLAGNNEQFF
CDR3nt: TGTGCCAGCAGCCGTTTAGCGGGTAACAATGAGCAGTTCTTC

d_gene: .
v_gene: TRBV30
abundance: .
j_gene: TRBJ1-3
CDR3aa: CAWSVIRETIYF
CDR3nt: TGTGCCTGGAGTGTCATACGGGAAACCATATATTTT

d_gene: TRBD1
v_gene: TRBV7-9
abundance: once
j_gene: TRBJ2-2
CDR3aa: CASSLVDRASGELFF
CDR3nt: TGTGCCAGCAGCTTAGTCGACAGGGCATCCGGGGAGCTGTTTTTT

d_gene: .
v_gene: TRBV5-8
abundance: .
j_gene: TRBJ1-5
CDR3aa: CASSLLSRPQHF
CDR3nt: TGTGCCAGCAGCTTATTATCGAGGCCCCAGCATTTT

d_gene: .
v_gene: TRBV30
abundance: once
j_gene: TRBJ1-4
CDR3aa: CAWSVTGNEKLFF
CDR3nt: TGTGCCTGGAGTGTAACGGGTAATGAAAAACTGTTTTTT

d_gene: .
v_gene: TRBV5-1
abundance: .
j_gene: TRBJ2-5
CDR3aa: CASSLVGAPQETQYF
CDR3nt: TGCGCCAGCAGCTTGGTGGGGGCGCCGCAGGAGACCCAGTACTTC

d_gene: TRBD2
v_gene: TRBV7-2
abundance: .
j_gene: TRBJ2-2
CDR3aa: CASRPTSGSSGELFF
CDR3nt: TGTGCCAGCAGACCGACTAGCGGGAGTTCCGGGGAGCTGTTTTTT

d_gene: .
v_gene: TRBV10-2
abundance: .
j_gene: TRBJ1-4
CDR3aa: CASSESSEKLFF
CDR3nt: TGCGCCAGCAGTGAGTCGAGTGAAAAACTGTTTTTT

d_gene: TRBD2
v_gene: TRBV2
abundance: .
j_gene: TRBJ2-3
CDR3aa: CASSERGGERDTQYF
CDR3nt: TGTGCCAGCAGTGAGCGCGGGGGGGAAAGAGATACGCAGTATTTT

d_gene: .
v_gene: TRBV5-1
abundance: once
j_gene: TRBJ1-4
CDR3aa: CASTPSPATNEKLFF
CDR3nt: TGCGCCAGCACGCCTTCACCGGCAACTAATGAAAAACTGTTTTTT

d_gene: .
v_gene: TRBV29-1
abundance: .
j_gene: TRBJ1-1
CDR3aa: CRAETRSPNTEAFF
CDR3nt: TGCAGGGCCGAAACCAGATCTCCGAACACTGAAGCTTTCTTT

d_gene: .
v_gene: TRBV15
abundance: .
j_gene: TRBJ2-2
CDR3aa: CAAGSANTGELFF
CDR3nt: TGTGCCGCAGGATCCGCGAACACCGGGGAGCTGTTTTTT

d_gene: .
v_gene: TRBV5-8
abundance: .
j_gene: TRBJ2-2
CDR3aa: CASSLWNTGELFF
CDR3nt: TGTGCCAGCAGCTTGTGGAACACCGGGGAGCTGTTTTTT

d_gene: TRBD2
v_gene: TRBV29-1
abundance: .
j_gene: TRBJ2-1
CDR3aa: CSVEGLAVLPTPYNEQFF
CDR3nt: TGCAGCGTTGAAGGGCTAGCGGTCCTCCCTACCCCTTACAATGAGCAGTTCTTC

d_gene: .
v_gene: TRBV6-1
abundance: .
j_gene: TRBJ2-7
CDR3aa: CASSFDYEQYF
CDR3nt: TGTGCCAGCAGCTTTGACTACGAGCAGTACTTC

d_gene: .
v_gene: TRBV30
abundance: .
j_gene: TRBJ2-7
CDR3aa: CAWSVINEQYF
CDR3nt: TGTGCCTGGAGTGTAATAAACGAGCAGTACTTC

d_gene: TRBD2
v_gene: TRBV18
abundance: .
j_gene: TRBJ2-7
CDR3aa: CASSPSGTSGYEQYF
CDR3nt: TGTGCCAGCTCACCATCGGGGACTAGCGGCTACGAGCAGTACTTC

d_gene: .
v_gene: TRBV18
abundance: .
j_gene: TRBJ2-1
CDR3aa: CASSSKTDYNEQFF
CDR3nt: TGTGCCAGCTCATCCAAGACAGACTACAATGAGCAGTTCTTC

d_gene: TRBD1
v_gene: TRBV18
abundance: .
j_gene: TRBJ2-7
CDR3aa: CASSPGQGTEYEQYF
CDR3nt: TGTGCCAGCTCACCTGGACAGGGGACAGAGTACGAGCAGTACTTC

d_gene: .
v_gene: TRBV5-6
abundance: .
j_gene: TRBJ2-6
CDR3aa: CASSFYGTGSGANVLTF
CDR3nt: TGTGCCAGCAGCTTTTACGGGACGGGCTCTGGGGCCAACGTCCTGACTTTC

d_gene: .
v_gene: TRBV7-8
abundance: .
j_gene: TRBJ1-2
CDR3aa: CASSPGVGNNYGYTF
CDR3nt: TGTGCCAGCAGCCCAGGGGTGGGAAATAACTATGGCTACACCTTC

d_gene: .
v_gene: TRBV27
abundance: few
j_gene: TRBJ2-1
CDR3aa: CASSSTPGVSSSYNEQFF
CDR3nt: TGTGCCAGCAGTTCCACACCAGGGGTTTCGAGCTCCTACAATGAGCAGTTCTTC

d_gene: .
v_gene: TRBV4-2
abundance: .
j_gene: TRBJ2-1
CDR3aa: CASSQSSAGEQFF
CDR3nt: TGTGCCAGCAGCCAAAGTAGCGCTGGTGAGCAGTTCTTC

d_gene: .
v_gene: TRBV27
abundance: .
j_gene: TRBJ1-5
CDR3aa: CASSNSGAGINQPQHF
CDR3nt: TGTGCCAGCAGTAATTCCGGGGCAGGGATCAATCAGCCCCAGCATTTT